These 2 T cell receptor beta chains were sequenced from one sample in a study of cytomegalovirus exposure and HLA in healthy donors. PCR amplification relied on 60 Vbeta primers (plus 13 Jbeta primers). The repertoire was sequenced with immunoSEQ multiplex PCR; TCRdb's copy has only in-frame clones and lacks some. The sample includes roughly 42,000 clones. Sequencing was carried out using PBMCs. The receptor set was obtained from a man younger than 45 in good health and CMV-seronegative.

J is TRBJ2-1 and V is TRBV29-1; D remains unclear. CDR1 SQVTM and CDR2 ANQGSEA come from the germline V gene. The CDR3 spans 12 residues. V was pared by 0 bases and J by 7 bases, with 7 bases between. The CDR3 loop is CSVEDLTNEQFF. The CDR3 nucleotides are TGCAGCGTTGAAGATCTAACGAATGAGCAGTTCTTC.

V gene TRBV5-1 combines with J gene TRBJ1-6, with 10 bases lining up with TRBD1. The CDR3 is 15 residues long. Trimming removed 5 bases from V and 9 bases from J; junction bases left unmatched: 8. The V gene's germline CDR1 is SGHRS and CDR2 YFSETQ. Here the CDR3 reads CASRSGTGDSSPLHF. CDR3 nucleotide sequence: TGCGCCAGCAGATCCGGGACAGGGGATAGTTCACCCCTCCACTTT. The full variable domain, with the rest looked up from reference TRBV5-1 and TRBJ1-6, is KAGVTQTPRYLIKTRGQQVTLSCSPISGHRSVSWYQQTPGQGLQFLFEYFSETQRNKGNFPGRFSGRQFSNSRSEMNVSTLELGDSALYLCASRSGTGDSSPLHFGNGTRLTVT.